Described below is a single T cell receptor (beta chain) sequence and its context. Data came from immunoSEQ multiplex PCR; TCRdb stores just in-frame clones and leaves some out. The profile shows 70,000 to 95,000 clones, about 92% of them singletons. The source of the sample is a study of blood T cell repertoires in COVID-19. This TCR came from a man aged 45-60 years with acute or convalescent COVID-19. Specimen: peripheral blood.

This chain's CDR3 is CASSLSRGAGRGETQYF. Written as DNA, the CDR3 is TGTGCCAGCAGTTTATCGAGGGGTGCGGGACGGGGGGAGACCCAGTACTTC. The rearrangement uses TRBV27 and TRBJ2-5, with a possible D match to TRBD2 (6 bases). This CDR3 is 17 amino acids long. V was shortened by 0 bases and J by 5 bases, with 19 bases between the two germline ends. Looked up from germline, CDR1 is MNHEY and CDR2 is SMNVEV (reference sequence).